This is a list of T cell receptor beta chains from one sample in a study of T-cell reconstitution after alpha-beta-depleted transplantation in children. MiXCR, applied by TCRdb to the PCR reads, yields one record per CDR3 protein. The sample lists approximately 430,000 distinct CDR3 sequences, roughly 15% seen once, with about 32% in the top ten. The specimen was PBMCs, mostly from graft donor cells, collected 360 days after TCRalphabeta/CD19-depleted stem cell transplant. These receptors all come from a boy under two years old who had a stem cell transplant for Wiskott-Aldrich syndrome, so the T cells may come from the graft donor. Both conserved end residues are part of each CDR3. Each record gives: clone size, V gene, J gene, D gene, CDR3 protein, CDR3 DNA. D genes are given only for firm matches. Size is omitted from some rows. Given values are once, few, many or a class for expanded clones.

clone size: -
V gene: TRBV6-2/TRBV6-3
J gene: TRBJ2-1
D gene: TRBD2
CDR3 protein: CASSQTSGSSYNEQFF
CDR3 DNA: TGTGCCAGCAGTCAGACTAGCGGAAGCTCCTACAATGAGCAGTTCTTC

clone size: few
V gene: TRBV29-1
J gene: TRBJ1-1
D gene: -
CDR3 protein: CSVRTVGGTEAFF
CDR3 DNA: TGCAGCGTCCGGACGGTCGGGGGGACTGAAGCTTTCTTT

clone size: -
V gene: TRBV3-1
J gene: TRBJ1-1
D gene: -
CDR3 protein: CASSQEWSGTEAFF
CDR3 DNA: TGTGCCAGCAGCCAAGAGTGGTCTGGCACTGAAGCTTTCTTT

clone size: few
V gene: TRBV4-1
J gene: TRBJ2-5
D gene: -
CDR3 protein: CASSQGLTSRGQETQYF
CDR3 DNA: TGCGCCAGCAGCCAAGGACTGACGAGCAGGGGTCAAGAGACCCAGTACTTC

clone size: few
V gene: TRBV6-2/TRBV6-3
J gene: TRBJ2-1
D gene: -
CDR3 protein: CASSYIGRSYNEQFF
CDR3 DNA: TGTGCCAGCAGTTACATAGGGAGATCCTACAATGAGCAGTTCTTC

clone size: few
V gene: TRBV5-1
J gene: TRBJ2-7
D gene: TRBD1
CDR3 protein: CASSQTPTGAYEQYF
CDR3 DNA: TGCGCCAGCAGCCAAACCCCCACAGGGGCCTACGAGCAGTACTTC

clone size: -
V gene: TRBV7-9
J gene: TRBJ1-6
D gene: -
CDR3 protein: CASSLERRGNSPLHF
CDR3 DNA: TGTGCCAGCAGCTTAGAGAGAAGAGGGAATTCACCCCTCCACTTT

clone size: few
V gene: TRBV29-1
J gene: TRBJ1-1
D gene: -
CDR3 protein: CSVSGTQNTEAFF
CDR3 DNA: TGCAGCGTTTCCGGGACACAGAACACTGAAGCTTTCTTT

clone size: -
V gene: TRBV29-1
J gene: TRBJ2-5
D gene: -
CDR3 protein: CSVIQGKGETQYF
CDR3 DNA: TGCAGCGTTATTCAGGGGAAAGGAGAGACCCAGTACTTC

clone size: few
V gene: TRBV12-3/TRBV12-4
J gene: TRBJ2-7
D gene: -
CDR3 protein: CASSFTSGAYEQYF
CDR3 DNA: TGTGCCAGCAGTTTTACTTCGGGGGCCTACGAACAGTACTTC

clone size: -
V gene: TRBV6-4
J gene: TRBJ2-3
D gene: -
CDR3 protein: CASSDDMDTQYF
CDR3 DNA: TGTGCCAGCAGTGACGACATGGATACGCAGTATTTT

clone size: few
V gene: TRBV20-1
J gene: TRBJ2-1
D gene: -
CDR3 protein: CSARGPGLPREQFF
CDR3 DNA: TGCAGTGCTAGAGGCCCGGGACTCCCTAGGGAGCAGTTCTTC

clone size: many
V gene: TRBV27
J gene: TRBJ1-5
D gene: TRBD1
CDR3 protein: CASSFGTGGGRSNQPQHF
CDR3 DNA: TGTGCCAGCAGTTTCGGGACAGGGGGAGGTAGAAGCAATCAGCCCCAGCATTTT

clone size: -
V gene: TRBV5-1
J gene: TRBJ2-7
D gene: -
CDR3 protein: CASSPWGRQSFSYEQYF
CDR3 DNA: TGCGCCAGCAGCCCCTGGGGCAGACAGAGCTTCTCCTACGAGCAGTACTTC

clone size: few
V gene: TRBV6-1
J gene: TRBJ2-7
D gene: -
CDR3 protein: CASSEYRDSYEQYF
CDR3 DNA: TGTGCCAGCAGTGAGTACAGGGACTCCTACGAGCAGTACTTC

clone size: -
V gene: TRBV4-1
J gene: TRBJ2-1
D gene: -
CDR3 protein: CASSLFRLASEQFF
CDR3 DNA: TGCGCCAGCAGCCTGTTCCGGCTGGCGAGTGAGCAGTTCTTC

clone size: few
V gene: TRBV6-6
J gene: TRBJ2-6
D gene: -
CDR3 protein: CASRPPLTNVLTF
CDR3 DNA: TGTGCCAGCAGGCCACCTCTGACCAACGTCCTGACTTTC

clone size: -
V gene: TRBV20-1
J gene: TRBJ1-6
D gene: -
CDR3 protein: CSASYLYRDYNSPLHF
CDR3 DNA: TGCAGTGCTAGCTACCTCTACAGGGATTATAATTCACCCCTCCACTTT

clone size: few
V gene: TRBV6-5
J gene: TRBJ2-5
D gene: -
CDR3 protein: CASSYSRAQETQYF
CDR3 DNA: TGTGCCAGCAGTTACTCCAGGGCCCAAGAGACCCAGTACTTC